These 11 T cell receptor beta chains were all obtained from the same sample, sequenced in a study of regulatory T cells in long-lasting Graves disease. CDR3-region Arm-PCR and iRepertoire HTBI primers produced the TCR beta libraries. TCRdb used MiXCR to reprocess the multiplex PCR reads, holding one entry per CDR3 protein. The sample includes roughly 400,000 distinct CDR3 sequences, around a fifth of them seen just once. Time point: persistent/refractory GD, antithyroid drugs over 5 years with positive TRAb. PBMCs provided the RNA from which the TCR library was made. Sequences were derived from peripheral blood mononuclear cells (PBMCs), sampled when the disease was refractory, from a patient treated with antithyroid drugs. Receptors were obtained from a female donor with Graves disease.

This clonotype turned up a few times. This sequence joins TRBV4-2 and TRBJ1-1; 7 nucleotides match TRBD1. The CDR3 covers 14 residues. The V gene end was trimmed by 4 bases and the J gene end by 8 bases; junction bases not matched to a gene: 10. The germline gives CDR1 LGHNA, CDR2 YNFKEQ. The CDR3 bases are TGTGCCAGCAGCCCCCTAGACAGGGAGGCCGAAGCTTTCTTT. Translation gives CASSPLDREAEAFF.

This clonotype showed up many times. The rearrangement joins TRBV7-9 to TRBJ2-7; 14 nucleotides agree with TRBD2. CDR1 is SEHNR, CDR2 FQNEAQ, per germline (reference sequence). J lost 6 bases, V lost 2 bases, and 6 bases had no gene match. CDR3 length: 16 amino acids. The CDR3 DNA is TGTGCCAGCAGCTTAACAAGACTAGCGGGAGGGCCCGAGCAGTACTTC. Translating it yields CASSLTRLAGGPEQYF.

The sample holds many counts of this clonotype. V usage is TRBV6-1 and J usage is TRBJ2-5; D is perhaps TRBD2 (6 bases). The ends were cut back, 5 bases at V and 3 bases at J, with 16 bases in the middle. The length of the CDR3 is 15 residues. Germline loops: CDR1 MNHNS, CDR2 SASEGT. The CDR3 region has the DNA TGTGCCAGCAGTCAGTGGCGGGACTGGGAAGAGACCCAGTACTTC. Its protein is CASSQWRDWEETQYF.

This clonotype was observed at least ten times. The chain uses TRBV28 and TRBJ1-6; TRBD1 might be the D (5 bases). The CDR3 consists of 12 residues. V dropped 8 bases and J dropped 14 bases, with 16 bases sitting between them. The germline CDR1 and CDR2 sequences are MDHEN and SYDVKM. The chain's CDR3 is CASRQTLQALHF. The CDR3 DNA sequence: TGTGCCAGCCGACAGACATTGCAGGCCCTCCACTTT.

The rearrangement uses TRBV27 and TRBJ2-1; D is possibly TRBD2 (6 bases). CDR1 and CDR2 from the germline V gene are MNHEY and SMNVEV (reference sequence). The V end lost 3 bases, the J end lost 10 bases, and 19 bases lay between the germline ends. CDR3 length equals 15 residues. The CDR3 nucleotides read TGTGCCAGCAGTTTGTGGAGGGAGTCGAGGGGAGAGCAGTTCTTC. Translating it yields CASSLWRESRGEQFF.

This clonotype was found many times. CDR3 in DNA: TGTGCCAGCAGTGCGGCAGGGACCAATCAGCCCCAGCATTTT. It is translated as CASSAAGTNQPQHF. The genes are TRBV6-1 and TRBJ1-5, with D possibly TRBD1 on 5 matching bases. Trimming removed 4 bases from V and 3 bases from J, with 10 bases in between. CDR3 size: 14 residues. Germline V lookup: CDR1 MNHNS, CDR2 SASEGT.

This clonotype was observed at least ten times. V usage is TRBV10-1 and J usage is TRBJ2-7, with D unresolved. The CDR3 is 16 amino acids. Germline CDR1 WNHNN, CDR2 SYGVQD (reference sequence). V was cut by 4 bases and J by 4 bases, with 20 bases left in between. CDR3 nucleotide sequence: TGCGCCAGCAGTGCCCGACATACCCCACGAGATTACGAGCAGTACTTC. Protein: CASSARHTPRDYEQYF.

This clonotype was found a few times. V is TRBV3-1 and J is TRBJ2-7; 8 nucleotides match TRBD1. CDR1 LGHDT and CDR2 YNNKEL come from the germline V gene (reference sequence). This CDR3 region has 14 residues. The J segment lost 0 bases and the V segment lost 6 bases, leaving 4 bases of the junction unmatched. Here the CDR3 reads CASRGQETSYEQYF. CDR3 DNA sequence: TGTGCCAGCAGGGGACAGGAGACCTCCTACGAGCAGTACTTC.

This clonotype was recorded many times. This chain links TRBV24-1 with TRBJ2-5; D is unclear. Per the germline V gene, CDR1 is KGHDR and CDR2 is SFDVKD. The V end lost 2 bases, the J end lost 5 bases, and 8 bases lay between the germline ends. This CDR3 spans 13 amino acids. The DNA for the CDR3 is TGTGCCACCAGTGATTGGCGAGTCGAGACCCAGTACTTC. Translating gives CATSDWRVETQYF.

This clonotype was counted only a few times. The V call is TRBV2, the J call TRBJ2-1; 10 bases align to TRBD1. Germline V CDR1 and CDR2: SNHLY, FYNNEI. The CDR3 sequence is 14 residues long. V lost 6 bases and J lost 7; bases outside the gene matches: 6. CDR3 sequence: CASSRLGQGNEQFF. The CDR3 DNA is TGTGCCAGCAGCCGGCTGGGACAGGGGAATGAGCAGTTCTTC.

The chain couples TRBV2 to TRBJ2-3; TRBD2 matches 7 bases. Germline V gene sequence: CDR1 SNHLY, CDR2 FYNNEI. The CDR3 is 18 amino acids. V lost 10 bases, J lost 5 bases, and 24 bases stayed unmatched. The CDR3: CATTGGIESGTEGDTQYF. In nucleotides, the CDR3 is TGTGCCACGACCGGGGGGATCGAAAGCGGGACGGAAGGAGATACGCAGTATTTT.